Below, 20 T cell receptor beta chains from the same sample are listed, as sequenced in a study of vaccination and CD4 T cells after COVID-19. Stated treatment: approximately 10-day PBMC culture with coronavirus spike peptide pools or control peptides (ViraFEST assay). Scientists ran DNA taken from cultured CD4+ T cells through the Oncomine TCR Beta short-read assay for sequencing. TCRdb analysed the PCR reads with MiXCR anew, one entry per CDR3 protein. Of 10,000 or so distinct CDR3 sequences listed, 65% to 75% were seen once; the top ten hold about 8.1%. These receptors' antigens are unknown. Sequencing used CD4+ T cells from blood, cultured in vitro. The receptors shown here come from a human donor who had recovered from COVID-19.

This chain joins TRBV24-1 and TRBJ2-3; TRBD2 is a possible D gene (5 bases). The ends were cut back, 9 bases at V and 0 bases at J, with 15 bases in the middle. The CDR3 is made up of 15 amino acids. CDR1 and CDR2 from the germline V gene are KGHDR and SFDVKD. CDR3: CATQDYGSSTDTQYF. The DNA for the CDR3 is TGTGCCACCCAAGACTACGGTTCTAGCACAGATACGCAGTATTTT.

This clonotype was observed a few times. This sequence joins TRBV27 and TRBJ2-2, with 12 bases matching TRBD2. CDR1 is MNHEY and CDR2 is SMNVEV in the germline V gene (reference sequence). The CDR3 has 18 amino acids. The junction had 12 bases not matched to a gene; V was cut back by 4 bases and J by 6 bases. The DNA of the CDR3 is TGTGCCAGCAGTTCGACCAGACGACTAGCGGGAGATCCCGGGGAGCTGTTTTTT. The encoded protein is CASSSTRRLAGDPGELFF.

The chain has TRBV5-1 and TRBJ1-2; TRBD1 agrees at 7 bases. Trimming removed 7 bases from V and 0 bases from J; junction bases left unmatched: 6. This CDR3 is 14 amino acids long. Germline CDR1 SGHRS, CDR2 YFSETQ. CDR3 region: CASGQGGPNYGYTF. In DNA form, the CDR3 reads TGCGCCAGCGGGCAGGGGGGACCTAACTATGGCTACACCTTC.

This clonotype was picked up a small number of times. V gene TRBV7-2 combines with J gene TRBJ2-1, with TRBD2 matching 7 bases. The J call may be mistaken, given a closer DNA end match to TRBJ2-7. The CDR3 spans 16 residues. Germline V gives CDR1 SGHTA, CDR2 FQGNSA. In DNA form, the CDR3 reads TGTGCCAGCAGCTTAGGGGGCGGGGACTACTATTACGAGCAGTACTTC. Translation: CASSLGGGDYYYEQYF.

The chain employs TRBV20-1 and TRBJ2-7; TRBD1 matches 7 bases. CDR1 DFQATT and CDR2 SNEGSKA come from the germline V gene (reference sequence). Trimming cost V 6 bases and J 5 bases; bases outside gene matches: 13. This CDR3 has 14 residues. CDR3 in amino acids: CSAELNRGFHEQYF. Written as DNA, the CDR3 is TGCAGTGCGGAGCTGAACAGGGGATTCCACGAGCAGTACTTC.

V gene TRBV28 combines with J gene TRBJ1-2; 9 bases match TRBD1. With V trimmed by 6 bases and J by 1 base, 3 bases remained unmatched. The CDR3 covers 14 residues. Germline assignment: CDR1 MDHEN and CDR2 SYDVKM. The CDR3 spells CASRGQGFNYGYTF. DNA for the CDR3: TGTGCCAGCAGGGGACAGGGATTTAACTATGGCTACACCTTC.

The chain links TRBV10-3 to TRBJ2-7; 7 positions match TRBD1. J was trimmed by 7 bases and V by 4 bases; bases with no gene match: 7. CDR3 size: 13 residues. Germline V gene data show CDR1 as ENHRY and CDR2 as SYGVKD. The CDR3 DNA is TGTGCCATCAGTGTAACAGGGGCCGGGGAGCAGTACTTC. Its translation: CAISVTGAGEQYF.

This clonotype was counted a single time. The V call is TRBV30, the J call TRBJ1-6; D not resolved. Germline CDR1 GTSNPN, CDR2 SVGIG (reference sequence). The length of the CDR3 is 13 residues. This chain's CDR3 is CASGLTENSPLHF. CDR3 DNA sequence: TGTGCTTCGGGCCTCACGGAAAATTCACCCCTCCACTTT.

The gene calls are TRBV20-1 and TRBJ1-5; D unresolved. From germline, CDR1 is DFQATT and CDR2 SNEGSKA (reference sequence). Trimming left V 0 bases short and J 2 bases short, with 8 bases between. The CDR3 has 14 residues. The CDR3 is CSARDAVGNQPQHF. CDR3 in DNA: TGCAGTGCTAGAGACGCGGTGGGCAATCAGCCCCAGCATTTT.

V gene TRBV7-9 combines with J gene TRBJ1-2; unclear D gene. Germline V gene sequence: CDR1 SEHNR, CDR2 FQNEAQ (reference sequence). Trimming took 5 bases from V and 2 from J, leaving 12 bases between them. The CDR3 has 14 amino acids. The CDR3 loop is CASSDNGVNYGYTF. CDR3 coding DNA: TGTGCCAGCAGCGATAATGGGGTCAACTATGGCTACACCTTC.

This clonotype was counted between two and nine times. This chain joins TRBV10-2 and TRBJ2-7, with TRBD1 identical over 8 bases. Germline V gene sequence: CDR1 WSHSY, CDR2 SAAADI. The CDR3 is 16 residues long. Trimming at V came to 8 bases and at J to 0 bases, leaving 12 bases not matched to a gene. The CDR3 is CASLASPGQASYEQYF. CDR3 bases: TGCGCCAGCCTGGCTTCCCCGGGACAGGCCTCCTACGAGCAGTACTTC.

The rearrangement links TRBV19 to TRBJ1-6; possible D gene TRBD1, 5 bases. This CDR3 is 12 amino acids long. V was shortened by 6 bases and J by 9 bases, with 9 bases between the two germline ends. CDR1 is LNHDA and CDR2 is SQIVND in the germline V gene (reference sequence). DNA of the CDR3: TGTGCCAGTAGCCGCCAGGGTTCACCCCTCCACTTT. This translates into CASSRQGSPLHF.

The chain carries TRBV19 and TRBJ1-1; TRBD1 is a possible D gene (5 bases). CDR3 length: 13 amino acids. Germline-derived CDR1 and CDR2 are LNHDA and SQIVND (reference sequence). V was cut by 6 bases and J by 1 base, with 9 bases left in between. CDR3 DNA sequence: TGTGCCAGTAGAGAGACAGCGAACACTGAAGCTTTCTTT. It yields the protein CASRETANTEAFF. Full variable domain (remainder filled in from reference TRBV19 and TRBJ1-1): DGGITQSPKYLFRKEGQNVTLSCEQNLNHDAMYWYRQDPGQGLRLIYYSQIVNDFQKGDIAEGYSVSREKKESFPLTVTSAQKNPTAFYLCASRETANTEAFFGQGTRLTVV.

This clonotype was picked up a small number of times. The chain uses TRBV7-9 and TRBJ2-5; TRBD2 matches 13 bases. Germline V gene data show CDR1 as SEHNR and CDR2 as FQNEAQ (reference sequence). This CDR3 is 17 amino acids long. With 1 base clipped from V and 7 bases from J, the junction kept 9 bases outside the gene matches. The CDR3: CASSLGTGTSGMGTQYF. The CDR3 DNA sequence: TGTGCCAGCAGCTTAGGAACCGGGACTAGCGGGATGGGGACCCAGTACTTC.

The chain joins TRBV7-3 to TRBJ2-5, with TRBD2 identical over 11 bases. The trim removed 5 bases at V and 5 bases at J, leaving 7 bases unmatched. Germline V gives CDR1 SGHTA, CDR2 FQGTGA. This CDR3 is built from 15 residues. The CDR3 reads CASSLGASGRETQYF. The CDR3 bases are TGTGCCAGCAGCCTTGGGGCTAGCGGGAGGGAGACCCAGTACTTC.

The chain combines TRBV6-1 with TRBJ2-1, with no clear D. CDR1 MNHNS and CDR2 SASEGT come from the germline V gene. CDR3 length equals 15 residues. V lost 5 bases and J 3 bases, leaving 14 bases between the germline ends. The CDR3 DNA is TGTGCCAGCAGTCGTTTTGAGCCAAACTACAATGAGCAGTTCTTC. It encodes CASSRFEPNYNEQFF.

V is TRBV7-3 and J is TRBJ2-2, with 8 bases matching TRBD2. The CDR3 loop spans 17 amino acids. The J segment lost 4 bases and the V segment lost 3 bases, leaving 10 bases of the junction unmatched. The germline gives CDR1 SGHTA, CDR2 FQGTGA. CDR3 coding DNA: TGTGCCAGCAGCTTCCACACTAGCGGAGTCGGCACCGGGGAGCTGTTTTTT. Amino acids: CASSFHTSGVGTGELFF.

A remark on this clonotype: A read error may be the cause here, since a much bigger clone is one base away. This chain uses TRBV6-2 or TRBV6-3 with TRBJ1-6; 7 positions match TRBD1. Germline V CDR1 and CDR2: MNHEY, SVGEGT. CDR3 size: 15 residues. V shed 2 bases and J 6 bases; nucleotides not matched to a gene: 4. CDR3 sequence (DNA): TGTGCCAGCAGTTACAGACAGGGAGGTAATTCACCCCTCCACTTT. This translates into CASSYRQGGNSPLHF.

The CDR3, as DNA: TGTGCCAGCATCAGGGCACCCTATAATTCACCCCTCCACTTT. This encodes CASIRAPYNSPLHF. The chain uses TRBV28 and TRBJ1-6, with a weak D call TRBD1 (5 bases). This CDR3 has 14 residues. The germline gives CDR1 MDHEN, CDR2 SYDVKM. Trimming pared 7 bases from V and 2 bases from J, leaving 9 bases between.

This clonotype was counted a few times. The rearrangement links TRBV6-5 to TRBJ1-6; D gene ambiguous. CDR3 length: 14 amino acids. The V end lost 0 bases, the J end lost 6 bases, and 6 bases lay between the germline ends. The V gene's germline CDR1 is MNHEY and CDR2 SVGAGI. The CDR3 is CASSYSDRNSPLHF. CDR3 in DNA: TGTGCCAGCAGTTACTCGGACCGTAATTCACCCCTCCACTTT.